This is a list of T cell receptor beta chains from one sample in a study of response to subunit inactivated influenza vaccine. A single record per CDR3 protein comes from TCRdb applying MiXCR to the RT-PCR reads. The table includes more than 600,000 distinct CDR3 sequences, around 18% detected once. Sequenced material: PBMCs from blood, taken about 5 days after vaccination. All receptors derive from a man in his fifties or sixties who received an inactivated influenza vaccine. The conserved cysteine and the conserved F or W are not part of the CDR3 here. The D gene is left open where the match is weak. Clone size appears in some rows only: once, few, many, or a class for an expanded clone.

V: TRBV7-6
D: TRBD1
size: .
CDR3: ASSLRAPGQGAYEQY

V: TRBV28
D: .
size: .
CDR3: ASSPRNYGYT

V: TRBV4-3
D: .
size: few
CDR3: ASSQEGVGLGGTDTQY

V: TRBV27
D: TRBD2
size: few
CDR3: ASSLAGTDEQY

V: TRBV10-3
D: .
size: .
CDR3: AISGLTGELF

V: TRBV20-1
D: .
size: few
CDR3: SAKAGANYGYT

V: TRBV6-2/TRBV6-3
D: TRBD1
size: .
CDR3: ASSPTPRDSWPQH

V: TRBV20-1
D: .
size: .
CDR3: SAQSSPNEQY

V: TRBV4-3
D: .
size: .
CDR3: ASSQEAKTSVNIQY

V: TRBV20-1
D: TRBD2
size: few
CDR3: SARDQGLAGGPSGELF

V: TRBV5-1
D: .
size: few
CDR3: ASSLEGTHSYNEQF

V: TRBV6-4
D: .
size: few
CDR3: ASKAGLDYNEQF

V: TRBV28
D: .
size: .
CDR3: ASGKGGAPNTGELF

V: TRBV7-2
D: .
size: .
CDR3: ASSIDSSGANVLT

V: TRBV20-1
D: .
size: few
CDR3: SASTRTSYEQY

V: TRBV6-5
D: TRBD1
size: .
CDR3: ASSYRQGYYEQY

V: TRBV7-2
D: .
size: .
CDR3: ASSSRSRDSSPLH

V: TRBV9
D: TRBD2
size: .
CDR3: ASSAGLAESNEQF

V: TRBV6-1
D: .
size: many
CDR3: ASSGGDYDEQY

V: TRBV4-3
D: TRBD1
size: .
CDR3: ASSQAQDRGNEKLF

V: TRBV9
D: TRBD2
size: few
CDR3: ASSPRGGTDWSDTQY

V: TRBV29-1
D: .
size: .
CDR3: SVGNRDGSGYT

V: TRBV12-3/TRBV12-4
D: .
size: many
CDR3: ASSFTPSVETQY

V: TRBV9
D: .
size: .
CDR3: ASSVEVVAETQY

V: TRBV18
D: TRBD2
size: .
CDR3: ASSRTLAGEVNEQF

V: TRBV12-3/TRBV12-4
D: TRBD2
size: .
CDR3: ASTVAGTLYNEQF

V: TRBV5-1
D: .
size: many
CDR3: ASSTQGGVNTEAF

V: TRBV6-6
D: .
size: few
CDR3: ATAAVGTEAF

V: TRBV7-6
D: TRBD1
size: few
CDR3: ASIKTGTYQETQY

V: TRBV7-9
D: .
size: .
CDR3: ASSLVRLNTGELF

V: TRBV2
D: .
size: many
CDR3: ATSIAYEQY

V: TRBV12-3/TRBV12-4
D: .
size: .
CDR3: ASSLETPSQPQH